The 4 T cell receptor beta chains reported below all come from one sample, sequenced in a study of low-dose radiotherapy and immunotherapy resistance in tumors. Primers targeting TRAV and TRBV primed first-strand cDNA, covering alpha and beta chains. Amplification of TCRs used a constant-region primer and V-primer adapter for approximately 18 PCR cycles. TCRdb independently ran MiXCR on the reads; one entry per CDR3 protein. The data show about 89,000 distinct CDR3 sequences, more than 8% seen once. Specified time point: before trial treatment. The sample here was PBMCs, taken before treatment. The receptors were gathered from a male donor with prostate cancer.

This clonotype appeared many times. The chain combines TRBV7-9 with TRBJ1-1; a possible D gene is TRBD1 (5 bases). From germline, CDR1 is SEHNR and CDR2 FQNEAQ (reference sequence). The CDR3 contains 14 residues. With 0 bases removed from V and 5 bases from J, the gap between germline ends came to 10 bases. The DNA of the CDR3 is TGTGCCAGCAGCTTAGCTCAGGGTGGAACTGAAGCTTTCTTT. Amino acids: CASSLAQGGTEAFF.

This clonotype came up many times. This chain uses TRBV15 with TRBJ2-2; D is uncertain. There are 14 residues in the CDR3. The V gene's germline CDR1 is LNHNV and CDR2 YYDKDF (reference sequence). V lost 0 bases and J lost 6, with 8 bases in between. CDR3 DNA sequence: TGTGCCACCAGCAGAGATAAGGCGGCCGGGGAGCTGTTTTTT. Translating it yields CATSRDKAAGELFF.

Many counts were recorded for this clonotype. The CDR3 region is CAGGNWEKLFF. For the CDR3, the DNA is TGTGCCGGGGGGAATTGGGAAAAACTGTTTTTT. This chain links TRBV28 with TRBJ1-4, with D possibly TRBD1 on 5 matching bases. CDR3 length: 11 residues. CDR1 is MDHEN and CDR2 is SYDVKM in the germline V gene. V was clipped by 11 bases and J by 8 bases, with 12 bases between them.

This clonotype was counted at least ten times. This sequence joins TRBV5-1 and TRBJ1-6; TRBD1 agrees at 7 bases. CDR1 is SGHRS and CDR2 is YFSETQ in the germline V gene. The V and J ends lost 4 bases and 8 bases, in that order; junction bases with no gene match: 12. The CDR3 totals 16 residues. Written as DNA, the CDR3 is TGCGCCAGCAGCACGACCGGGACAGCGACATATTCACCCCTCCACTTT. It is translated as CASSTTGTATYSPLHF.